These T cell receptor beta chains were read from a single sample in a study of OX40 agonist ivuxolimab in advanced cancers. Using immunoSEQ multiplex PCR, the repertoire was profiled, and TCRdb retains in-frame clones only, with some absent. The table has approximately 61,000 clones, 89% seen once. The specimen was CD4+ or CD8+ T cells sorted from blood, collected in a trial of the OX40 agonist ivuxolimab. These TCRs come from an adult with an advanced solid tumor such as melanoma, head and neck, liver or kidney cancer. CDR3s include the opening cysteine and the closing phenylalanine or tryptophan. A D gene is named only where the DNA matches it firmly. Only some rows state a clone size, as once, few, many or a class for expanded clones.

D: TRBD1; V: TRBV7-2; size: .; J: TRBJ2-1; CDR3: CASSHGDSRYNEQFF; DNA: TGTGCCAGCAGCCATGGGGACAGCCGATACAATGAGCAGTTCTTC
D: TRBD1; V: TRBV2; size: .; J: TRBJ1-1; CDR3: CASSGKDRGGTEAFF; DNA: TGTGCCAGCAGTGGGAAGGACAGGGGGGGAACTGAAGCTTTCTTT
D: .; V: TRBV6-5; size: .; J: TRBJ1-1; CDR3: CATSLFPNTEAFF; DNA: TGTGCCACCTCACTCTTCCCCAACACTGAAGCTTTCTTT
D: .; V: TRBV12-5; size: .; J: TRBJ2-1; CDR3: CASGLFNEQFF; DNA: TGTGCTAGTGGTTTGTTCAATGAGCAGTTCTTC
D: TRBD1; V: TRBV7-6; size: .; J: TRBJ2-7; CDR3: CASSLGQGMGYEQYF; DNA: TGTGCCAGCAGCTTAGGACAGGGTATGGGCTACGAGCAGTACTTC
D: TRBD2; V: TRBV27; size: once; J: TRBJ2-1; CDR3: CASSPRTSGHNEQFF; DNA: TGTGCCAGCAGTCCACGGACTAGCGGGCACAATGAGCAGTTCTTC
D: TRBD2; V: TRBV4-1; size: .; J: TRBJ2-7; CDR3: CASSQVAGETYEQYF; DNA: TGCGCCAGCAGCCAAGTAGCGGGTGAAACCTACGAGCAGTACTTC
D: .; V: TRBV9; size: .; J: TRBJ1-1; CDR3: CASSPGGANTEAFF; DNA: TGTGCCAGCAGCCCCGGCGGGGCGAACACTGAAGCTTTCTTT
D: TRBD1; V: TRBV27; size: .; J: TRBJ1-2; CDR3: CASSSPGQGAPGYTF; DNA: TGTGCCAGCAGTTCGCCGGGACAGGGGGCGCCTGGCTACACCTTC
D: .; V: TRBV7-9; size: .; J: TRBJ2-7; CDR3: CASSLVGEQYF; DNA: TGTGCCAGCAGCTTAGTGGGAGAGCAGTACTTC
D: TRBD2; V: TRBV7-3; size: .; J: TRBJ2-3; CDR3: CASSSSGYWDTQYF; DNA: TGTGCCAGCAGTTCTAGCGGGTATTGGGATACGCAGTATTTT
D: .; V: TRBV28; size: .; J: TRBJ1-5; CDR3: CASSEFKGNNQPQHF; DNA: TGTGCCAGCAGTGAGTTTAAGGGGAACAATCAGCCCCAGCATTTT
D: .; V: TRBV27; size: .; J: TRBJ2-7; CDR3: CASSLGRAYEQYF; DNA: TGTGCCAGCAGTTTGGGCAGAGCCTACGAGCAGTACTTC
D: .; V: TRBV7-2; size: .; J: TRBJ2-7; CDR3: CASSLVISEEQYF; DNA: TGTGCCAGCAGCTTAGTGATATCGGAAGAGCAGTACTTC
D: .; V: TRBV13; size: .; J: TRBJ1-5; CDR3: CASSPGLDQPQHF; DNA: TGTGCCAGCAGCCCCGGTCTTGATCAGCCCCAGCATTTT
D: .; V: TRBV4-3; size: .; J: TRBJ2-5; CDR3: CASSPETGQETQYF; DNA: TGCGCCAGCAGCCCAGAGACTGGTCAAGAGACCCAGTACTTC
D: .; V: TRBV6-5; size: .; J: TRBJ1-5; CDR3: CASSPTASNQPQHF; DNA: TGTGCCAGCAGTCCCACTGCAAGCAATCAGCCCCAGCATTTT
D: TRBD2; V: TRBV13; size: .; J: TRBJ2-1; CDR3: CASRSASGSNEQFF; DNA: TGTGCCAGCCGATCGGCTAGCGGGAGCAATGAGCAGTTCTTC
D: .; V: TRBV5-1; size: .; J: TRBJ1-1; CDR3: CASIEGMNTEAFF; DNA: TGCGCCAGCATCGAAGGAATGAACACTGAAGCTTTCTTT
D: TRBD2; V: TRBV9; size: .; J: TRBJ2-7; CDR3: CASSVASGGTYEQYF; DNA: TGTGCCAGCAGCGTAGCTAGCGGAGGGACCTACGAGCAGTACTTC
D: TRBD1; V: TRBV11-2; size: once; J: TRBJ1-4; CDR3: CASSLRDRVWEKLFF; DNA: TGTGCCAGCAGCTTAAGGGACAGGGTCTGGGAAAAACTGTTTTTT
D: .; V: TRBV10-3; size: .; J: TRBJ1-2; CDR3: CATQGQNYGYTF; DNA: TGTGCCACCCAGGGGCAAAACTATGGCTACACCTTC
D: .; V: TRBV2; size: .; J: TRBJ1-5; CDR3: CASSERNSAQPQHF; DNA: TGTGCCAGCAGTGAAAGAAATTCGGCTCAGCCCCAGCATTTT
D: .; V: TRBV19; size: .; J: TRBJ2-2; CDR3: CASSIQGSGELFF; DNA: TGTGCCAGTAGTATACAGGGATCCGGGGAGCTGTTTTTT
D: .; V: TRBV4-2; size: .; J: TRBJ2-7; CDR3: CASSQDLQPYEQYF; DNA: TGTGCCAGCAGCCAAGATTTACAGCCCTACGAGCAGTACTTC
D: .; V: TRBV9; size: .; J: TRBJ1-2; CDR3: CASSGGQPYGYTF; DNA: TGTGCCAGCAGCGGAGGACAGCCCTATGGCTACACCTTC
D: .; V: TRBV11-2; size: .; J: TRBJ2-5; CDR3: CASSISQETQYF; DNA: TGTGCCAGCAGCATAAGTCAAGAGACCCAGTACTTC
D: .; V: TRBV7-9; size: .; J: TRBJ2-7; CDR3: CASSLTTEGDDEQYF; DNA: TGTGCCAGCAGCTTAACTACGGAGGGGGACGACGAGCAGTACTTC
D: .; V: TRBV30; size: .; J: TRBJ2-1; CDR3: CAWGGSGEQFF; DNA: TGTGCCTGGGGGGGTAGTGGTGAGCAGTTCTTC
D: TRBD1; V: TRBV11-2; size: .; J: TRBJ2-2; CDR3: CASSLVTRGHTGELFF; DNA: TGTGCCAGCAGCTTAGTGACCAGGGGGCACACCGGGGAGCTGTTTTTT
D: .; V: TRBV28; size: .; J: TRBJ2-7; CDR3: CASSLSGGLRWVQYF; DNA: TGTGCCAGCAGTTTATCTGGAGGGCTGCGATGGGTGCAGTACTTC
D: TRBD1; V: TRBV7-9; size: .; J: TRBJ1-2; CDR3: CASSLAGGGTDYGYTF; DNA: TGTGCCAGCAGCTTAGCGGGCGGGGGGACAGACTATGGCTACACCTTC
D: .; V: TRBV11-3; size: .; J: TRBJ2-3; CDR3: CASSLGREADTQYF; DNA: TGTGCCAGCAGCTTAGGCAGGGAGGCGGATACGCAGTATTTT
D: TRBD2; V: TRBV27; size: once; J: TRBJ2-1; CDR3: CASSLTSGDEQFF; DNA: TGTGCCAGCAGTTTAACTAGCGGGGATGAGCAGTTCTTC
D: .; V: TRBV5-4; size: .; J: TRBJ2-1; CDR3: CASSPLTSRDEQFF; DNA: TGTGCCAGCAGCCCGTTGACTAGTCGGGATGAGCAGTTCTTC
D: .; V: TRBV27; size: .; J: TRBJ2-1; CDR3: CASSYRPSSSYNEQFF; DNA: TGTGCCAGCAGTTACAGACCCTCGAGCTCCTACAATGAGCAGTTCTTC
D: TRBD1; V: TRBV30; size: .; J: TRBJ1-4; CDR3: CAWRDRFNEKLFF; DNA: TGTGCCTGGCGGGACAGGTTCAATGAAAAACTGTTTTTT
D: TRBD2; V: TRBV6-6; size: .; J: TRBJ2-7; CDR3: CASTDLAVSYEQYF; DNA: TGTGCCAGCACCGACCTAGCGGTCTCCTACGAGCAGTACTTC
D: TRBD2; V: TRBV30; size: .; J: TRBJ2-1; CDR3: CAWSNFQAGGYNEQFF; DNA: TGTGCCTGGAGTAATTTTCAGGCGGGAGGCTACAATGAGCAGTTCTTC
D: .; V: TRBV2; size: few; J: TRBJ2-7; CDR3: CASRGDRHEQYF; DNA: TGTGCCAGCAGGGGCGACAGGCACGAGCAGTACTTC
D: .; V: TRBV19; size: .; J: TRBJ2-7; CDR3: CASTSGYEQYF; DNA: TGTGCCAGTACATCGGGCTACGAGCAGTACTTC
D: TRBD2; V: TRBV28; size: once; J: TRBJ2-7; CDR3: CASTGLAGVYEQYF; DNA: TGTGCCAGCACCGGACTAGCGGGAGTTTACGAGCAGTACTTC
D: .; V: TRBV19; size: .; J: TRBJ2-1; CDR3: CASSIQGYNEQFF; DNA: TGTGCCAGTAGTATACAGGGGTACAATGAGCAGTTCTTC
D: TRBD2; V: TRBV25-1; size: .; J: TRBJ2-3; CDR3: CASIKGTSGTDTQYF; DNA: TGTGCCAGCATCAAGGGGACTAGCGGCACAGATACGCAGTATTTT
D: TRBD1; V: TRBV27; size: .; J: TRBJ2-7; CDR3: CASSLAGTGTYEQYF; DNA: TGTGCCAGCAGTTTGGCCGGGACAGGGACCTACGAGCAGTACTTC
D: TRBD1; V: TRBV28; size: .; J: TRBJ2-3; CDR3: CASSPGQGLNTQYF; DNA: TGTGCCAGCAGTCCGGGACAGGGGTTAAATACGCAGTATTTT